This TCR beta chain appears in the sequencing data of a study of blood T cell repertoires in COVID-19. Study information: COVID-19 samples collected from the United States, Italy and Spain covered acute and convalescent phases.

Trimming took off 1 base at V and 0 bases at J, with 7 bases between the two ends. Per germline, CDR1 PRHDT and CDR2 FYEKMQ (reference sequence). This CDR3 comprises 14 residues. Patients from Seattle were sampled longitudinally, starting during active infection. Generated by immunoSEQ multiplex PCR, the TCRdb table keeps only in-frame clones and is missing some. The sample has around 260,000 clones; more than 90% are singletons. The chain uses TRBV13 and TRBJ2-7; weak D call: TRBD1 (6 bases). Sequenced input: peripheral blood. The TCR sequence derives from a person aged 18-29 years with COVID-19, enrolled during active disease. CDR3 sequence (DNA): TGTGCCAGCAGCTTAGCAGGGGACTCCTACGAGCAGTACTTC. Protein sequence: CASSLAGDSYEQYF.